The 23 T cell receptor beta chains given below trace back to one sample, sequenced in a study of CD4+ T cells in melanoma. The assay was immunoSEQ multiplex PCR, and TCRdb's table has in-frame clones only and misses some. The table lists around 13,000 clones, 68% of them singletons. The sequenced sample consisted of cells from a culture (not recorded whether cultured in vitro). These receptors were obtained from a human donor with melanoma.

The V gene is TRBV30, the J gene TRBJ2-3; 8 nucleotides line up with TRBD1. The ends lost 5 bases at V and 3 bases at J; junction bases unmatched: 10. The CDR3 extends over 15 amino acids. Germline CDR1 reads GTSNPN; CDR2 reads SVGIG (reference sequence). Here the CDR3 reads CAWALPGQGTDTQYF. The CDR3, as DNA: TGTGCCTGGGCTCTACCCGGACAGGGAACAGATACGCAGTATTTT.

In its sample, this clone ranks as medium-sized. CDR3 nucleotides: TGTGCCAGCAGCCAAGGGGGGGGATGGAACACTGAAGCTTTCTTT. Translated: CASSQGGGWNTEAFF. The chain links TRBV7-9 to TRBJ1-1; possible D gene TRBD1, 6 bases. The length of the CDR3 is 15 residues. Per germline, CDR1 SEHNR and CDR2 FQNEAQ (reference sequence). Between the trimmed V and J ends, which lost 5 bases and 1 base, there was a span of 14 bases.

This clone was found a few times. This chain links TRBV6-1 with TRBJ1-1; the D gene is possibly TRBD1 (5 bases). V was pared by 7 bases and J by 1 base, with 10 bases between. The length of the CDR3 is 13 residues. CDR1 and CDR2 (germline): MNHNS, SASEGT. This CDR3 reads CASTRGWNTEAFF. CDR3 sequence (DNA): TGTGCCAGCACTCGGGGGTGGAACACTGAAGCTTTCTTT.

The V and J genes are TRBV13 and TRBJ2-7, with unresolved D. Germline lookup yields CDR1 PRHDT and CDR2 FYEKMQ (reference sequence). The ends were cut back, 2 bases at V and 0 bases at J, with 8 bases in the middle. The CDR3 loop spans 14 amino acids. The chain's CDR3 is CASSLSESSYEQYF. The DNA for the CDR3 is TGTGCCAGCAGCTTATCTGAGAGCTCCTACGAGCAGTACTTC.

The table lists this clone with a few counts. This rearrangement joins TRBV18 to TRBJ1-1; no firm D call. This CDR3 has 18 amino acids. Germline CDR1 KGHSH, CDR2 LQKENI. V was pared by 1 base and J by 1 base, with 19 bases between. The CDR3 here is CASSPLILGSSENTEAFF. CDR3 sequence (DNA): TGTGCCAGCTCACCACTCATTTTGGGGAGCAGCGAGAACACTGAAGCTTTCTTT. The full variable domain, its missing parts supplied by reference TRBV18 and TRBJ1-1, is NAGVMQNPRHLVRRRGQEARLRCSPMKGHSHVYWYRQLPEEGLKFMVYLQKENIIDESGMPKERFSAEFPKEGPSILRIQQVVRGDSAAYFCASSPLILGSSENTEAFFGQGTRLTVV.

The rearrangement joins TRBV11-1 to TRBJ1-1; D call uncertain. The CDR3 sequence is 13 residues long. Germline V lookup: CDR1 SGHAT, CDR2 FQDESV (reference sequence). V was shortened by 3 bases and J by 3 bases, with 8 bases between the two germline ends. CDR3 in amino acids: CASSFSRDTEAFF. The CDR3 DNA reads as TGTGCCAGCAGCTTCTCGAGGGACACTGAAGCTTTCTTT.

V is TRBV5-1 and J is TRBJ1-4; possible D gene TRBD1, 5 bases. The V end was cut by 0 bases, the J end by 5 bases, with 11 bases between. This CDR3 contains 15 residues. The germline V gene encodes CDR1 SGHRS and CDR2 YFSETQ. The CDR3 bases are TGCGCCAGCAGCTTGGACGGGGGGAAGAATGAAAAACTGTTTTTT. It codes for CASSLDGGKNEKLFF.

The chain carries TRBV7-9 and TRBJ2-7; D unresolved. V was cut by 1 base and J by 2 bases, with 9 bases left in between. The CDR3 is made up of 14 amino acids. Per germline, CDR1 SEHNR and CDR2 FQNEAQ (reference sequence). This CDR3 reads CASSLERHPYEQYF. CDR3 nucleotides: TGTGCCAGCAGCTTAGAGCGCCACCCCTACGAGCAGTACTTC.

The chain is built from TRBV18 and TRBJ1-5, with D uncertain. The germline V gene has CDR1 KGHSH and CDR2 LQKENI. The CDR3 covers 15 residues. V dropped 3 bases and J dropped 6 bases, with 15 bases sitting between them. CDR3 region: CASSPEHGFGQPQHF. The CDR3 nucleotides are TGTGCCAGCTCACCGGAGCACGGTTTCGGTCAGCCCCAGCATTTT. Looking up the rest from reference TRBV18 and TRBJ1-5 gives the full variable domain: NAGVMQNPRHLVRRRGQEARLRCSPMKGHSHVYWYRQLPEEGLKFMVYLQKENIIDESGMPKERFSAEFPKEGPSILRIQQVVRGDSAAYFCASSPEHGFGQPQHFGDGTRLSIL.

The V and J genes are TRBV20-1 and TRBJ1-1; no firm D call. Germline CDR1 is DFQATT and CDR2 is SNEGSKA (reference sequence). Between the trimmed V and J ends, which lost 5 bases and 8 bases, there was a span of 12 bases. This CDR3 spans 11 amino acids. DNA for the CDR3: TGCAGTGCTCGGGAAGGCAGGGAAGCTTTCTTT. This encodes CSAREGREAFF.

The genes are TRBV5-1 and TRBJ2-7; D not resolved. This CDR3 comprises 13 residues. The V end lost 4 bases, the J end lost 6 bases, and 14 bases lay between the germline ends. The germline CDR1 and CDR2 sequences are SGHRS and YFSETQ. The CDR3 coding sequence is TGCGCCAGCAGCCGTGAGCCCAGTGGCGAGCAGTACTTC. It translates to CASSREPSGEQYF.

This clone was counted only a few times. The chain is built from TRBV14 and TRBJ1-4; tentatively, D is TRBD1 (6 bases). The length of the CDR3 is 16 residues. Trimming stripped 4 bases from V and 8 bases from J, with 20 bases between. CDR1 SGHDN and CDR2 FVKESK come from the germline V gene. Here the CDR3 reads CASSLTTGSGLEKLFF. In nucleotides, the CDR3 is TGTGCCAGCAGCCTTACCACAGGGTCCGGACTGGAAAAACTGTTTTTT.

V and J are TRBV5-1 and TRBJ2-5; 11 bases align to TRBD2. The CDR3 spans 16 residues. Looked up from germline, CDR1 is SGHRS and CDR2 is YFSETQ. Losses at the gene ends were 1 base for V and 0 bases for J; bases not matched to a gene: 2. Here the CDR3 DNA reads TGCGCCAGCAGCTTGCGGACTAGCGGGCACCAAGAGACCCAGTACTTC. It codes for CASSLRTSGHQETQYF.

V is TRBV5-1 and J is TRBJ1-1; possible D gene TRBD1, 5 bases. Trimming shortened V by 4 bases and J by 1 base, and 8 bases separated the two germline ends. Germline V gives CDR1 SGHRS, CDR2 YFSETQ. The CDR3 extends over 13 amino acids. The CDR3 reads CASSRTRNTEAFF. The CDR3 nucleotides are TGCGCCAGCAGCAGGACACGGAACACTGAAGCTTTCTTT.

The V gene is TRBV9, the J gene TRBJ1-5; 7 nucleotides agree with TRBD1. The CDR3 covers 16 residues. Germline values: CDR1 SGDLS, CDR2 YYNGEE. V shed 4 bases, J shed 0 bases, and the junction held 7 bases outside the gene matches. The CDR3 DNA reads as TGTGCCAGCAGCCCCGGGGCAGGGGGTAGCAATCAGCCCCAGCATTTT. Protein product: CASSPGAGGSNQPQHF.

This clone came up a few times. The rearrangement joins TRBV30 to TRBJ2-3; 7 bases are a match to TRBD1. CDR1 is GTSNPN and CDR2 is SVGIG in the germline V gene (reference sequence). Trimming took 2 bases from V and 13 from J; bases not matched to a gene: 6. The length of the CDR3 is 11 residues. This chain's CDR3 is CAWSLDRREYF. DNA for the CDR3: TGTGCCTGGAGTCTGGACAGGCGAGAGTATTTT.

This clone was seen a handful of times. The chain is built from TRBV18 and TRBJ1-5, with TRBD1 identical over 9 bases. Germline values: CDR1 KGHSH, CDR2 LQKENI. After removal of 5 bases from V and 0 bases from J, the junction contained 11 bases not matched to a gene. The CDR3 spans 18 residues. CDR3 region: CASSATGGRLGSNQPQHF. The CDR3 DNA reads TGTGCCAGCTCAGCGACAGGGGGAAGATTGGGTAGCAATCAGCCCCAGCATTTT.

The chain employs TRBV6-1 and TRBJ1-5; D remains ambiguous. Looked up from germline, CDR1 is MNHNS and CDR2 is SASEGT. V was trimmed by 2 bases and J by 2 bases, leaving 4 bases between them. This CDR3 has 13 amino acids. CDR3 sequence reads: CASSENGNQPQHF. In DNA, the CDR3 is TGTGCCAGCAGTGAAAATGGCAATCAGCCCCAGCATTTT.

The chain carries TRBV2 and TRBJ2-3; TRBD1 is a possible D gene (5 bases). V was clipped by 3 bases and J by 3 bases, with 13 bases between them. The CDR3 sequence is 15 residues long. Germline values: CDR1 SNHLY, CDR2 FYNNEI. CDR3 amino acids: CASSELGRATDTQYF. DNA for the CDR3: TGTGCCAGCAGTGAGTTAGGCAGGGCTACAGATACGCAGTATTTT.

The chain uses TRBV23-1 and TRBJ2-7; possibly TRBD1 for D (6 bases). TRBV23-1 is an ORF, with its function uncertain. Trimming removed 3 bases from V and 3 bases from J, with 30 bases in between. The CDR3 totals 20 residues. The CDR3 sequence: CASSHSEIRDNGQWNYEQYF. In DNA form, the CDR3 reads TGCGCCAGCAGTCACTCTGAGATCCGGGACAATGGCCAGTGGAACTACGAGCAGTACTTC.

The chain couples TRBV11-2 to TRBJ1-4; D is perhaps TRBD1 (5 bases). V was clipped by 5 bases and J by 12 bases, with 22 bases between them. The CDR3 sequence is 15 residues long. Germline loops: CDR1 SGHAT, CDR2 FQNNGV. The CDR3, as DNA: TGTGCCAGCAGCCGGAAAAGTATCATTCGGGGGGAACTGTTTTTT. Its protein is CASSRKSIIRGELFF.

The J gene is TRBJ1-6, the V gene TRBV10-2; TRBD1 is a possible D gene (6 bases). The V end lost 8 bases, the J end lost 11 bases, and 22 bases lay between the germline ends. The CDR3 runs 15 residues. Germline-derived CDR1 and CDR2 are WSHSY and SAAADI. CDR3: CASGGTKEYWAPLHF. DNA of the CDR3: TGCGCCAGCGGGGGGACAAAAGAGTATTGGGCACCCCTCCACTTT.

The gene calls are TRBV19 and TRBJ1-1; the D gene is possibly TRBD1 (5 bases). V lost 1 base and J lost 11, with 26 bases in between. The length of the CDR3 is 17 residues. Germline CDR1 is LNHDA and CDR2 is SQIVND (reference sequence). The CDR3 DNA reads TGTGCCAGTAGTATAGCGAAGGGGATTCGGACTCTCAGCGGGGCTTTCTTT. It is translated as CASSIAKGIRTLSGAFF.